Below, 8 T cell receptor beta chains from the same sample are listed, as sequenced in a study of blood T cell repertoires in COVID-19. Profiled with immunoSEQ multiplex PCR; TCRdb holds only in-frame clones, not every one. Of roughly 220,000 clones listed, approximately 80% were seen once; the top ten hold approximately 4.3%. Material for sequencing was PBMCs or T cells enriched from blood (not recorded which). The receptors were gathered from a man aged 25 to 40 with acute COVID-19.

CDR3 nucleotide sequence: TGTGCCAGCAGCCAAGTCGTCCACAGGGGGCCTCCTAACGAGCAGTACTTC. It yields the protein CASSQVVHRGPPNEQYF. The chain carries TRBV3-1 (or the pseudogene TRBV3-2) and TRBJ2-7; TRBD1 matches 9 bases. The V gene end was trimmed by 1 base and the J gene end by 5 bases; junction bases not matched to a gene: 12. The germline gives CDR1 LGHDT, CDR2 YNNKEL (reference sequence). The CDR3 is made up of 17 amino acids.

The chain combines TRBV28 with TRBJ2-5, with D tentatively TRBD1 (6 bases). The CDR3 totals 14 residues. CDR1 and CDR2 (germline): MDHEN, SYDVKM. The V end was cut by 5 bases, the J end by 5 bases, with 15 bases between. The DNA of the CDR3 is TGTGCCAGCAGTGCGGCAGGGGAAGCGGAGACCCAGTACTTC. Translation: CASSAAGEAETQYF.

The chain joins TRBV18 to TRBJ1-1, with D unclear. Germline V gene sequence: CDR1 KGHSH, CDR2 LQKENI. The CDR3 covers 15 residues. V dropped 3 bases and J dropped 0 bases, with 11 bases sitting between them. CDR3 region: CASSPERQVNTEAFF. The CDR3 DNA reads as TGTGCCAGCTCACCCGAGAGGCAAGTGAACACTGAAGCTTTCTTT.

The chain uses TRBV5-1 and TRBJ1-2, with TRBD1 matching over 9 bases. V shed 4 bases and J 8 bases; nucleotides not matched to a gene: 6. This CDR3 has 13 residues. Germline CDR1 and CDR2: SGHRS and YFSETQ. The CDR3 region is CASSKGQGGGYTF. The CDR3 bases are TGCGCCAGCAGCAAGGGACAGGGAGGGGGCTACACCTTC.

The chain employs TRBV12-3 or TRBV12-4 and TRBJ2-2; D unclear. The V end was cut by 5 bases, the J end by 6 bases, with 10 bases between. This CDR3 has 13 amino acids. The CDR3 nucleotides read TGTGCCAGCAGTCTACAGTTCGCCGGGGAGCTGTTTTTT. Its protein is CASSLQFAGELFF.

V is TRBV6-1 and J is TRBJ2-1; 11 positions agree with TRBD2. The CDR3 is 16 amino acids. In germline, CDR1 is MNHNS, CDR2 SASEGT. Trimming removed 3 bases from V and 3 bases from J; junction bases left unmatched: 4. CDR3 region: CASSDLAGGFYNEQFF. The DNA of the CDR3 is TGTGCCAGCAGTGACCTAGCGGGGGGATTCTACAATGAGCAGTTCTTC.

The chain carries TRBV18 and TRBJ1-4; 8 nucleotides agree with TRBD1. V was clipped by 3 bases and J by 0 bases; unmatched bases: 6. The CDR3 spans 17 residues. From germline, CDR1 is KGHSH and CDR2 LQKENI. CDR3 sequence: CASSPTGGLATNEKLFF. DNA of the CDR3: TGTGCCAGCTCACCCACAGGGGGGCTTGCAACTAATGAAAAACTGTTTTTT.

The chain carries TRBV9 and TRBJ2-1, with TRBD1 matching over 8 bases. Germline V gene lookup returns CDR1 SGDLS and CDR2 YYNGEE. V lost 2 bases and J lost 4; bases outside the gene matches: 11. The CDR3 totals 17 residues. The CDR3 DNA follows: TGTGCCAGCAGCGTTTCTTCCGGGACAGGACCTTACAATGAGCAGTTCTTC. It encodes CASSVSSGTGPYNEQFF. The variable domain in full, completed from reference TRBV9 and TRBJ2-1, reads DSGVTQTPKHLITATGQRVTLRCSPRSGDLSVYWYQQSLDQGLQFLIQYYNGEERAKGNILERFSAQQFPDLHSELNLSSLELGDSALYFCASSVSSGTGPYNEQFFGPGTRLTVL.